Included here is one TCR beta chain sequence, with context. CDR1 is LNHDA, CDR2 SQIVND, per germline (reference sequence). There are 17 residues in the CDR3. Unmatched junction bases numbered 10, after V lost 0 bases and J lost 7 bases. The sample originates from a study of blood T cell repertoires in COVID-19. The method was immunoSEQ multiplex PCR; TCRdb's version includes in-frame clones alone and lacks a portion of them. The sample has a few hundred thousand clones; more than 80% are singletons. The gene calls are TRBV19 and TRBJ1-4; 8 bases align to TRBD1. The sequenced sample was peripheral blood. The receptor was derived from a woman in her thirties or forties with acute or convalescent COVID-19. In nucleotides, the CDR3 is TGTGCCAGTAGTATAGACAAGACAGGGGTCATCGGTGAAAAACTGTTTTTT. Translated, it gives CASSIDKTGVIGEKLFF.